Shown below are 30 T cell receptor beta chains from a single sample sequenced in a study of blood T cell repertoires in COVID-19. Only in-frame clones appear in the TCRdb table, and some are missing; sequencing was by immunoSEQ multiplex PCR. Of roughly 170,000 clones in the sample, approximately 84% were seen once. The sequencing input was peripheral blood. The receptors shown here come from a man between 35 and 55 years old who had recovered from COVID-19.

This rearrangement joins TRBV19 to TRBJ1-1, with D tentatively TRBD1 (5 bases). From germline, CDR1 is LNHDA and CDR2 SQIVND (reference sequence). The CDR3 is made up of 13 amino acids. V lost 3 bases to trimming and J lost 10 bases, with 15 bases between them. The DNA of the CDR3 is TGTGCCAGTAGTATTTCCGGGGGAATGGGAGCTTTCTTT. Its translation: CASSISGGMGAFF.

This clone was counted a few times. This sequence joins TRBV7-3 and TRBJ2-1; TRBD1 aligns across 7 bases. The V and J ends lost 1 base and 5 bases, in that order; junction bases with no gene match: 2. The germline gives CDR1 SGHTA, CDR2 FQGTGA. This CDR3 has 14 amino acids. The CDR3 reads CASSLMGTDNEQFF. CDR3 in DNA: TGTGCCAGCAGCTTAATGGGGACAGACAATGAGCAGTTCTTC.

The CDR3 DNA sequence: TGTGCCAGCGCCTGGACCCCGACAGCCGCCTCTGGAAACACCATATATTTT. It translates to CASAWTPTAASGNTIYF. The chain employs TRBV28 and TRBJ1-3; the D gene is possibly TRBD1 (5 bases). Trimming pared 8 bases from V and 0 bases from J, leaving 20 bases between. The CDR3 loop spans 17 amino acids. The germline CDR1 and CDR2 sequences are MDHEN and SYDVKM.

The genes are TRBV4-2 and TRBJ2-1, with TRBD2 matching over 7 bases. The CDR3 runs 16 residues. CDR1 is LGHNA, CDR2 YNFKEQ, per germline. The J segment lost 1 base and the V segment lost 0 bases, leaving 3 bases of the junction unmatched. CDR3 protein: CASSQDGGGSYNEQFF. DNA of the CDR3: TGTGCCAGCAGCCAAGATGGCGGGGGATCCTACAATGAGCAGTTCTTC.

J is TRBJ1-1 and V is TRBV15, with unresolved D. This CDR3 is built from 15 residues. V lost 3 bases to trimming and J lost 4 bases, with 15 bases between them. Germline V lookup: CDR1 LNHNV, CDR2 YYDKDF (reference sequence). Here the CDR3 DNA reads TGTGCCACCAGCAGCCCCACAGCGAGCGGCACTGAAGCTTTCTTT. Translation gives CATSSPTASGTEAFF.

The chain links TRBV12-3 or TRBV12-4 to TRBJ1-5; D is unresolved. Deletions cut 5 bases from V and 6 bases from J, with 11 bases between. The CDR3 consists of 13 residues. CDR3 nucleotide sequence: TGTGCCAGCAGTCTTTATTACGGTCAGCCCCAGCATTTT. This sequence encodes CASSLYYGQPQHF.

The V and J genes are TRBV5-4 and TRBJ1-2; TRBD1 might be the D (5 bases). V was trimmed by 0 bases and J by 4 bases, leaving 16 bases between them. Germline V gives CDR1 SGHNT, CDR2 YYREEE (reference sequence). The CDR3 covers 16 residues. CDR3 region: CASSLVEKIRAYGYTF. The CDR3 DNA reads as TGTGCCAGCAGCTTGGTAGAGAAAATCAGGGCCTATGGCTACACCTTC. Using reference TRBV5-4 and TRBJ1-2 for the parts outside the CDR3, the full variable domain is ETGVTQSPTHLIKTRGQQVTLRCSSQSGHNTVSWYQQALGQGPQFIFQYYREEENGRGNFPPRFSGLQFPNYSSELNVNALELDDSALYLCASSLVEKIRAYGYTFGSGTRLTVV.

The CDR3 protein is CASSATSLHEQYF. Written as DNA, the CDR3 is TGTGCCAGCAGTGCAACTAGTCTCCACGAGCAGTACTTC. The V gene is TRBV27, the J gene TRBJ2-7; D perhaps matches TRBD2 (5 bases). Germline CDR1 reads MNHEY; CDR2 reads SMNVEV (reference sequence). With 5 bases removed from V and 5 bases from J, the gap between germline ends came to 13 bases. The CDR3 runs to 13 residues.

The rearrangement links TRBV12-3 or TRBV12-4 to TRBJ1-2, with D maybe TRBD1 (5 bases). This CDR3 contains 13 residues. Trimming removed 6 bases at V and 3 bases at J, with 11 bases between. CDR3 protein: CASRATAHYGYTF. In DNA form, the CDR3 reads TGTGCCAGCAGAGCGACAGCTCACTATGGCTACACCTTC.

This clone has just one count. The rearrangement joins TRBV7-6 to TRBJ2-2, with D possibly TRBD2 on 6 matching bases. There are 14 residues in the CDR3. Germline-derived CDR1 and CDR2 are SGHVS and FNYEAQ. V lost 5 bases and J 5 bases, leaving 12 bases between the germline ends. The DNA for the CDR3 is TGTGCCAGCAGCCCGCAGGGAGGTACCGGGGAGCTGTTTTTT. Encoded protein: CASSPQGGTGELFF.

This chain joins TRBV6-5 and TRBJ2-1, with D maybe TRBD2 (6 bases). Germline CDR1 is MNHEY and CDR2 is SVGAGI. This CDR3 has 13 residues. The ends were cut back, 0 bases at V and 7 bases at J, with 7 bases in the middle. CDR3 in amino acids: CASSYSSGNEQFF. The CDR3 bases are TGTGCCAGCAGTTACTCGAGCGGGAATGAGCAGTTCTTC.

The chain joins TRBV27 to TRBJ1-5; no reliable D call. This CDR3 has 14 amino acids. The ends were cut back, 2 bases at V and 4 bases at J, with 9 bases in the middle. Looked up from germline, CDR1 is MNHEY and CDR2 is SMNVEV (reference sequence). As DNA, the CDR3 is TGTGCCAGCAGTTTAAGAGAGGGAAATCAGCCCCAGCATTTT. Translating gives CASSLREGNQPQHF.

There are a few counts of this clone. The CDR3 protein is CASRSQASTGELFF. For the CDR3, the DNA is TGTGCCAGCAGGTCCCAGGCAAGCACCGGGGAGCTGTTTTTT. The chain joins TRBV6-6 to TRBJ2-2; D uncertain. CDR3 size: 14 residues. Looked up from germline, CDR1 is MNHNY and CDR2 is SVGAGI (reference sequence). V lost 6 bases and J lost 4, with 12 bases in between.

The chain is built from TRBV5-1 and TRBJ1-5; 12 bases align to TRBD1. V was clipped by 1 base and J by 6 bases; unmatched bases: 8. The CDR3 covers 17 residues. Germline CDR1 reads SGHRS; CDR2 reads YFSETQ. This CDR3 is CASSLWGDRGLFQPQHF. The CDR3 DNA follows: TGCGCCAGCAGCTTGTGGGGGGACAGGGGGCTATTTCAGCCCCAGCATTTT. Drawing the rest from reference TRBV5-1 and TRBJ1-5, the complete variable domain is KAGVTQTPRYLIKTRGQQVTLSCSPISGHRSVSWYQQTPGQGLQFLFEYFSETQRNKGNFPGRFSGRQFSNSRSEMNVSTLELGDSALYLCASSLWGDRGLFQPQHFGDGTRLSIL.

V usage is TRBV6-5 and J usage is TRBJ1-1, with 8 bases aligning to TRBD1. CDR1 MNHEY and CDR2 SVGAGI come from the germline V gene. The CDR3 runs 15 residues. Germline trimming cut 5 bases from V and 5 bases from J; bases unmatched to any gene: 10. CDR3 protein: CASSPQGAGGTEAFF. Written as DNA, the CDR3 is TGTGCCAGCAGTCCTCAGGGGGCCGGCGGGACTGAAGCTTTCTTT.

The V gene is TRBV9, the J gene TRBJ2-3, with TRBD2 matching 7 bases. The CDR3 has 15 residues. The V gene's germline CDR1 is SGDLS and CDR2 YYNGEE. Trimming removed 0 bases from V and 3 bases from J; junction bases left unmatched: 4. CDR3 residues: CASSVESGATDTQYF. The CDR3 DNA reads TGTGCCAGCAGCGTAGAAAGCGGGGCAACAGATACGCAGTATTTT.

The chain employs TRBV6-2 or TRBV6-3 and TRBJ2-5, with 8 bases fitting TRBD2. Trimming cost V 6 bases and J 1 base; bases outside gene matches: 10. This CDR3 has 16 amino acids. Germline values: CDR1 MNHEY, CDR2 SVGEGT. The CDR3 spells CASSPSFAGGQETQYF. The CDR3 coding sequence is TGTGCCAGCAGCCCCTCCTTTGCGGGGGGCCAAGAGACCCAGTACTTC.

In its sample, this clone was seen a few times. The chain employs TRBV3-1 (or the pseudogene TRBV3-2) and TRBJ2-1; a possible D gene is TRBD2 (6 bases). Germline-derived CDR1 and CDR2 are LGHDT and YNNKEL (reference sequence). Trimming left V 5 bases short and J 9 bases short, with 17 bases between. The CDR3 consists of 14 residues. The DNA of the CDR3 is TGTGCCAGCAGCGACGACGGCGGGGTGTCTGAGCAGTTCTTC. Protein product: CASSDDGGVSEQFF.

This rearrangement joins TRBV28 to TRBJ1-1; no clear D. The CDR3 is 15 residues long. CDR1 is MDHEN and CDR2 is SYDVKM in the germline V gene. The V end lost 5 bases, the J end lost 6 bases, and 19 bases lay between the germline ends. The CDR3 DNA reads TGTGCCAGCAGTGTTAACGCTCCGATTGGCTCTGAAGCTTTCTTT. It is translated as CASSVNAPIGSEAFF.

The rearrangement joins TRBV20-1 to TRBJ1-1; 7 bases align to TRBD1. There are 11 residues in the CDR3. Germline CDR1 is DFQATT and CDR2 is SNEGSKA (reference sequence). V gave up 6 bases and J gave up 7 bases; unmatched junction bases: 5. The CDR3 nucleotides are TGCAGTGCGAGGGGGCGAGTTGAAGCTTTCTTT. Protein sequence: CSARGRVEAFF.

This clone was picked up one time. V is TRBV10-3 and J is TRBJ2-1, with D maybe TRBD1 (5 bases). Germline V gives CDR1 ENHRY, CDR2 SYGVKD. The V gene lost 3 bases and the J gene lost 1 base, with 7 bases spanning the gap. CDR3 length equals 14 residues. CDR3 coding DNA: TGTGCCATCAGTGATACAGGTTCCTACAATGAGCAGTTCTTC. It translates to CAISDTGSYNEQFF.

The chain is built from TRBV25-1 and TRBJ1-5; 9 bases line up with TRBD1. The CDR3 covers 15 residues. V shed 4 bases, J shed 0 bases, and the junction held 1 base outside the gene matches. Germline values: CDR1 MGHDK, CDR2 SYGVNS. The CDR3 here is CASSGDRDSNQPQHF. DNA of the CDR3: TGTGCCAGCAGTGGGGACAGGGATAGCAATCAGCCCCAGCATTTT.

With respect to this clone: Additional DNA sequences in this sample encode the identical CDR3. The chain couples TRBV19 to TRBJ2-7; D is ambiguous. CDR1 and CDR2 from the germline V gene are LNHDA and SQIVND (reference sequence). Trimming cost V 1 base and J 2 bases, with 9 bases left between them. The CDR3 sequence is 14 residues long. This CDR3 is CASSIGAGTYEQYF. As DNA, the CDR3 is TGTGCCAGTAGTATAGGTGCAGGTACCTACGAGCAGTACTTC.

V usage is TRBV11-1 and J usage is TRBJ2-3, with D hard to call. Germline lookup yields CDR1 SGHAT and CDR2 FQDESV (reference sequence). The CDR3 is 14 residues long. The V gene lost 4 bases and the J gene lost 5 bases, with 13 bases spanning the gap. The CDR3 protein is CASSSPIIGDTQYF. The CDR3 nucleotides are TGTGCCAGCAGCTCCCCTATAATCGGAGATACGCAGTATTTT.

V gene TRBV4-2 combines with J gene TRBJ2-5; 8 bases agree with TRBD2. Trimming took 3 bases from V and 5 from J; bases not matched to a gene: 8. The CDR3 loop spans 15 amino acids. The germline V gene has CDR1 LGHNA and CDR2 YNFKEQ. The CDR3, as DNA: TGTGCCAGCAGCCAGTTACGGGGGGGCGGGGAGACCCAGTACTTC. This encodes CASSQLRGGGETQYF.

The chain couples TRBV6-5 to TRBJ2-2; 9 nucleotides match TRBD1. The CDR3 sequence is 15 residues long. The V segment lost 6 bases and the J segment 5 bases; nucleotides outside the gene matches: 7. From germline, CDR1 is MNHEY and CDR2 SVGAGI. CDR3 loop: CASRSQGAGTGELFF. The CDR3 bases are TGTGCCAGCAGATCACAGGGGGCTGGGACCGGGGAGCTGTTTTTT.

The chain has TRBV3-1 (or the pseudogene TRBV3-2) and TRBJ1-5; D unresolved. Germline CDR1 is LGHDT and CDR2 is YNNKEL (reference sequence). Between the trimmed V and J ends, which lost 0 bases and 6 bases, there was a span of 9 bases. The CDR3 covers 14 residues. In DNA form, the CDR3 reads TGTGCCAGCAGCCAAGATTGGCGGGGTCAGCCCCAGCATTTT. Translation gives CASSQDWRGQPQHF.

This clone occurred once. CDR3 loop: CASSRRGLTVYEQYF. In DNA form, the CDR3 reads TGTGCCAGCAGCCGTAGAGGACTTACAGTCTACGAGCAGTACTTC. The genes are TRBV6-5 and TRBJ2-7; maybe TRBD2 (5 bases). The length of the CDR3 is 15 residues. CDR1 MNHEY and CDR2 SVGAGI come from the germline V gene. V lost 6 bases to trimming and J lost 3 bases, with 18 bases between them.

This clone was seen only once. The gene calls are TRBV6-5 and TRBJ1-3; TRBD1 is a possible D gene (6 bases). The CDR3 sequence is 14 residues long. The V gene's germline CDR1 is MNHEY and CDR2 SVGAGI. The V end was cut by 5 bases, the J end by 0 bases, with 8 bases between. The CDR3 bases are TGTGCCAGCAGTACAGGGAACTCTGGAAACACCATATATTTT. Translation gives CASSTGNSGNTIYF.

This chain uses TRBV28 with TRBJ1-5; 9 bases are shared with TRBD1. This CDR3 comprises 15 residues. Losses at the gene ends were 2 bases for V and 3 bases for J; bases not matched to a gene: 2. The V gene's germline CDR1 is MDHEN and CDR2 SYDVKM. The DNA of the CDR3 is TGTGCCAGCAGTTTAGGGACAGGGCTCAATCAGCCCCAGCATTTT. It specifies CASSLGTGLNQPQHF.